This T cell receptor beta chain was sequenced in a study of T cells in Graves' hyperthyroidism and ophthalmopathy. General observations from the study: Expanded thyroid clonotypes (above 0.001) were mostly also found in blood. A 13 V-J signature model discriminated ophthalmopathy versus stable hyperthyroidism.

TCR beta CDR3 regions were amplified from RNA transcripts. The TCR CDR3 first-round RT-PCR relied on the HTBI primer set. TCRdb reprocessed the multiplex PCR reads with MiXCR, giving one entry per CDR3 protein. The table includes around 690,000 distinct CDR3 sequences, 17% detected once. This clonotype was found many times. The antigen is unknown. This clonotype originated in a man aged 50 to 59 with Graves' hyperthyroidism. Sequenced material: blood.

CDR3 sequence reads: CASSNGAYSYNEQFF. The CDR3 DNA sequence: TGTGCCAGTAGTAATGGGGCCTACTCCTACAATGAGCAGTTCTTC. The chain uses TRBV19 and TRBJ2-1, with D possibly being TRBD1 (5 bases). The ends were cut back, 4 bases at V and 0 bases at J, with 10 bases in the middle. The CDR3 is 15 amino acids. Germline V lookup: CDR1 LNHDA, CDR2 SQIVND (reference sequence).